These 17 T cell receptor beta chains share one sample of origin, sequenced in a study of tumor-infiltrating lymphocytes in primary liver carcinoma. Constant-region priming of roughly 0.45 ug total RNA yielded TCR beta cDNA. TCR beta libraries came from three nested multiplex PCR rounds using slightly modified ARM-PCR. The first two PCR rounds used TRBV1-TRBV30 forward primers with a C-beta reverse primer, 9 to 11 cycles each. TCRdb reprocessed the multiplex PCR reads with MiXCR, giving one entry per CDR3 protein. Of around 100,000 distinct CDR3 sequences detected, about two thirds appear once; the ten largest clones hold around 10%. Starting material for RNA and DNA co-extraction consisted of about 20-30 mg of unsorted bulk tissue. The sequenced material came from liver tumor tissue from sampling region 2. Sample subset: tumor region T2, inferior pole. Source of these receptors: an older woman with primary liver carcinoma and hepatitis B virus infection.

Concerning this clonotype itself: Since the CDR3 does not end with the conserved phenylalanine or tryptophan, this likely comes from a read error. The V and J genes are TRBV11-3 and TRBJ2-3; D perhaps matches TRBD2 (6 bases). Germline-derived CDR1 and CDR2 are SGHNT and YENEEA. V lost 4 bases and J 2 bases, leaving 19 bases between the germline ends. The CDR3 runs to 17 residues. The CDR3 is CASSYGLSSGLTDTQYL. CDR3 DNA sequence: TGTGCCAGCAGCTACGGACTCAGTAGCGGCCTCACAGATACGCAGTATTTA.

On this clonotype: One end of the junction varies from germline; a read error may be responsible. The chain combines TRBV11-2 with TRBJ2-2, with 14 bases that match TRBD2. CDR3 length: 18 residues. Germline loops: CDR1 SGHAT, CDR2 FQNNGV. This CDR3 is CASSFSTSGGVTTGELPF. DNA for the CDR3: TGTGCCAGCAGCTTTTCGACTAGCGGGGGGGTGACCACCGGGGAGCTGCCTTTT. The whole variable domain, filled in from reference TRBV11-2 and TRBJ2-2, reads EAGVAQSPRYKIIEKRQSVAFWCNPISGHATLYWYQQILGQGPKLLIQFQNNGVVDDSQLPKDRFSAERLKGVDSTLKIQPAKLEDSAVYLCASSFSTSGGVTTGELPFGEGSRLTVL.

The chain uses TRBV30 and TRBJ2-3; TRBD1 or TRBD2 may be the D gene (5 bases each). V lost 0 bases and J lost 1, with 17 bases in between. Germline-derived CDR1 and CDR2 are GTSNPN and SVGIG (reference sequence). The CDR3 is 17 amino acids. In DNA, the CDR3 is TGTGCCTGGAGTGTGCGGACATGGGGGAGAGGCACAGATACGCAGTATTTT. It translates to CAWSVRTWGRGTDTQYF.

The chain couples TRBV29-1 to TRBJ2-3; D remains unclear. With 2 bases removed from V and 6 bases from J, the gap between germline ends came to 12 bases. The CDR3 length is 13 residues. Germline lookup yields CDR1 SQVTM and CDR2 ANQGSEA. The CDR3 loop is CSVEFGAGDTQYF. The CDR3 region has the DNA TGCAGCGTTGAATTTGGTGCCGGGGATACGCAGTATTTT.

This clonotype was seen repeatedly, ten times or more. The V gene is TRBV30, the J gene TRBJ2-4, with 8 positions matching TRBD1. Per the germline V gene, CDR1 is GTSNPN and CDR2 is SVGIG (reference sequence). The CDR3 extends over 16 amino acids. The V and J ends lost 3 bases and 3 bases, in that order; junction bases with no gene match: 10. In nucleotides, the CDR3 is TGTGCCTGGAGAAGGAACACAGGGGGAGGCAAAAACATTCAGTACTTC. This encodes CAWRRNTGGGKNIQYF.

This clonotype was counted a few times. CDR3 protein: CASSVARGRDDQPQHF. CDR3 DNA sequence: TGTGCCAGCAGCGTGGCCCGGGGGCGCGACGATCAGCCCCAGCATTTT. The chain joins TRBV28 to TRBJ1-5, with D possibly TRBD1 on 6 matching bases. The CDR3 is 16 amino acids. The V gene lost 6 bases and the J gene lost 5 bases, with 20 bases spanning the gap. Germline V gene lookup returns CDR1 MDHEN and CDR2 SYDVKM.

Regarding this clonotype: The CDR3 does not end in the conserved phenylalanine or tryptophan, so this is likely a read error. The chain carries TRBV6-2 or TRBV6-3 and TRBJ2-5; 7 bases map to TRBD2. The length of the CDR3 is 14 residues. Germline V gene sequence: CDR1 MNHEY, CDR2 SVGEGT. V shed 5 bases, J shed 2 bases, and the junction held 5 bases outside the gene matches. CDR3 residues: CASSRTSRQETQYL. CDR3 DNA sequence: TGTGCCAGCAGTCGGACTAGTAGACAAGAGACCCAGTACCTC.

This chain uses TRBV11-2 with TRBJ2-3; possible D gene TRBD2, 6 bases. V lost 7 bases, J lost 4 bases, and 18 bases lay in between. Germline V CDR1 and CDR2: SGHAT, FQNNGV. The CDR3 runs to 15 residues. DNA for the CDR3: TGTGCCAGCAACCTTGGACCAGCGGGCCCAGATACGCAGTATTTT. This translates into CASNLGPAGPDTQYF.

The rearrangement joins TRBV29-1 to TRBJ2-7; TRBD1 aligns across 8 bases. The CDR3 is 13 residues long. Per the germline V gene, CDR1 is SQVTM and CDR2 is ANQGSEA. Trimming took 3 bases from V and 13 from J; bases not matched to a gene: 14. The CDR3 sequence: CSVEWQGAGGQYF. The CDR3 DNA reads TGCAGCGTTGAGTGGCAGGGGGCCGGCGGGCAATACTTC.

The chain links TRBV7-8 to TRBJ1-2; 7 bases map to TRBD1. Germline V gives CDR1 SGHVS, CDR2 FQNEAQ. The CDR3 length is 17 residues. V dropped 5 bases and J dropped 2; count of bases not matched to a gene: 14. CDR3 sequence (DNA): TGTGCCAGCAGCCTAACCCCATTGGGACAGCCAAACTATGGCTACACCTTC. This sequence encodes CASSLTPLGQPNYGYTF.

The sample holds one count of this clonotype. A much larger clone lies one base from this, so it may be a read error. The chain joins TRBV30 to TRBJ2-3; D call uncertain. CDR3 length: 14 amino acids. Germline assignment: CDR1 GTSNPN and CDR2 SVGIG (reference sequence). V was shortened by 1 base and J by 3 bases, with 11 bases between the two germline ends. The CDR3 DNA reads as TGTGCCTGGAGTGCCACTGCGGTTACAGATACGCAGTATTTT. It specifies CAWSATAVTDTQYF.

Regarding this clonotype: An end of the junction differs from the germline gene, which may be a read error. This chain connects TRBV11-2 to TRBJ1-1; no reliable D call. The germline CDR1 and CDR2 sequences are SGHAT and FQNNGV. The CDR3 spans 11 residues. CDR3 nucleotides: TGTATCAGTAGATACCACACTGAAGCTTCCTTT. This codes for CISRYHTEASF.

With regard to this clonotype: A read error may explain this, as a much larger clone is one base away. The genes are TRBV5-6 and TRBJ1-1; possible D gene TRBD1, 6 bases. Germline assignment: CDR1 SGHDT and CDR2 YYEEEE. V was trimmed by 2 bases and J by 3 bases, leaving 14 bases between them. This CDR3 has 15 amino acids. The CDR3 DNA follows: TGTGCCAGCAGCTTAGGGTACAGGGAGGACACTGAAGCTTTCTTT. Its translation is CASSLGYREDTEAFF.

This clonotype was observed once. No conserved phenylalanine or tryptophan ends this CDR3, so it is likely a read error. The chain joins TRBV6-5 to TRBJ2-7, with a weak D call TRBD1 (6 bases). The CDR3 length is 14 residues. Deletions cut 7 bases from V and 1 base from J, with 14 bases between. Germline-derived CDR1 and CDR2 are MNHEY and SVGAGI. CDR3 DNA sequence: TGTGCCAGCATCCCAGGGGCACAATCCTACGAGCAGTACATC. Its protein product is CASIPGAQSYEQYI.

Regarding this clonotype: At one end, the junction sequence differs from germline, possibly due to a read error. The chain employs TRBV4-2 and TRBJ2-3, with 7 bases that match TRBD2. The V gene's germline CDR1 is LGHNA and CDR2 YNFKEQ. The CDR3 sequence is 16 residues long. This chain's CDR3 is CDSCQVEGGRTDTQYF. The DNA for the CDR3 is TGTGACAGCTGCCAAGTGGAGGGAGGGCGCACAGATACGCAGTATTTT.

Points on this clonotype: Mismatch with germline at one junction end may stem from a read error. The CDR3 nucleotides are TGCAGCGGGAGGACAGGACGACCCCACAATAAGCAGTTCTTC. The encoded protein is CSGRTGRPHNKQFF. V is TRBV29-1 and J is TRBJ2-1; 7 bases agree with TRBD1. The CDR3 spans 14 residues. Germline V gene lookup returns CDR1 SQVTM and CDR2 ANQGSEA.

Turning to this clonotype: The junction does not match germline at one end; this may be a read error. CDR3 in DNA: TGTGCCAGCGGCCTGGGACAGGGGGCGACGGTTGATGCTTCCTTT. It codes for CASGLGQGATVDASF. The rearrangement uses TRBV11-3 and TRBJ1-1, with 12 bases identical to TRBD1. Germline loops: CDR1 SGHNT, CDR2 YENEEA. This CDR3 is built from 15 residues.